This T cell receptor (beta chain) is from a study of OX40 agonist ivuxolimab in advanced cancers. Study-level information: Ivuxolimab is an agonistic anti-OX40 (CD134) antibody, and patients were treated with it. Patients in dose escalation had liver, melanoma, kidney or head and neck cancers. The mean age was around 56 years, ranging from about 20 to 79, with 65% to 90% of participants male. Three patients, one with hepatocellular carcinoma and two with cutaneous melanoma, responded partially.

The V end lost 1 base, the J end lost 3 bases, and 13 bases lay between the germline ends. CDR1 SGHNT and CDR2 YENEEA come from the germline V gene. This CDR3 comprises 15 residues. Using immunoSEQ multiplex PCR, the repertoire was profiled, and TCRdb retains in-frame clones only, with some absent. The sample holds tens of thousands of clones, around nine tenths seen once. This TCR derives from an adult with an advanced solid tumor such as melanoma, head and neck, liver or kidney cancer. The sequencing here drew on CD4+ or CD8+ T cells sorted from blood, taken in a trial of the OX40 agonist ivuxolimab. The V and J genes are TRBV11-3 and TRBJ2-7; D gene ambiguous. Here the CDR3 DNA reads TGTGCCAGCAGCTTAGGTTCTCCTCAGCTCTACGAGCAGTACTTC. Residues: CASSLGSPQLYEQYF.